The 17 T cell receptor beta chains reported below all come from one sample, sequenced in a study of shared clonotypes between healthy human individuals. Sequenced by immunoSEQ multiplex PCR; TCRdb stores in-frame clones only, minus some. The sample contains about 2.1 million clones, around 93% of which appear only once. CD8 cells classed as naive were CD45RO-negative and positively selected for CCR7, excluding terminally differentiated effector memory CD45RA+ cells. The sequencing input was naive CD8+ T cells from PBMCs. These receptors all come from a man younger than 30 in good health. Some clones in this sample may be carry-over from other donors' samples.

This CDR3 is CASSQAQTGELFF. CDR3 nucleotide sequence: TGCGCCAGCAGCCAAGCCCAGACCGGGGAGCTGTTTTTT. This chain uses TRBV4-1 with TRBJ2-2; no reliable D call. CDR1 and CDR2 from the germline V gene are MGHRA and YSYEKL. The V gene lost 1 base and the J gene lost 5 bases, with 5 bases spanning the gap. There are 13 residues in the CDR3.

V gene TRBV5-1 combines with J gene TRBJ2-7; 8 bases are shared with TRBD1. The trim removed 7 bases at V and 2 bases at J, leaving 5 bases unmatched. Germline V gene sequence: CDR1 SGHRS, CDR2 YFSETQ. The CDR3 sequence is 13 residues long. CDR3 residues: CASGTGQTYEQYF. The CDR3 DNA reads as TGCGCCAGCGGGACAGGCCAAACCTACGAGCAGTACTTC.

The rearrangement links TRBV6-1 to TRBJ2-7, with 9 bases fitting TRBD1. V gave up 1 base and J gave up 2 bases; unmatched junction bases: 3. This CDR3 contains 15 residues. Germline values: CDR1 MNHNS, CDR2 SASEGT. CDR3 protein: CASSEETGGTYEQYF. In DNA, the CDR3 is TGTGCCAGCAGTGAAGAGACAGGGGGAACCTACGAGCAGTACTTC.

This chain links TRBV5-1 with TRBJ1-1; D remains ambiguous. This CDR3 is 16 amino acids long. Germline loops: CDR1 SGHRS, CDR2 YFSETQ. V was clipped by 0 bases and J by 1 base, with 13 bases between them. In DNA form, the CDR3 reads TGCGCCAGCAGCTTGGGGGCATGGGGAGGGAACACTGAAGCTTTCTTT. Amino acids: CASSLGAWGGNTEAFF.

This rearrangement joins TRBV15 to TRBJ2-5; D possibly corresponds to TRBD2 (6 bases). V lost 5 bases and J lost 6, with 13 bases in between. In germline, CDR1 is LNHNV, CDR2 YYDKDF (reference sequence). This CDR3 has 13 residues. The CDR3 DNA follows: TGTGCCACCAGCGAACGGCGGGACCAGACCCAGTACTTC. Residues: CATSERRDQTQYF. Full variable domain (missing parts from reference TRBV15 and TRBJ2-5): DAMVIQNPRYQVTQFGKPVTLSCSQTLNHNVMYWYQQKSSQAPKLLFHYYDKDFNNEADTPDNFQSRRPNTSFCFLDIRSPGLGDTAMYLCATSERRDQTQYFGPGTRLLVL.

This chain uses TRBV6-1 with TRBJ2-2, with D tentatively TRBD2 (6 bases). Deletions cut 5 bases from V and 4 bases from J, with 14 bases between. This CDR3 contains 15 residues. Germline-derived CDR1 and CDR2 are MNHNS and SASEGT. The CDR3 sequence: CASSNRDSPTGELFF. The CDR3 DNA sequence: TGTGCCAGCAGTAACCGGGACTCACCCACCGGGGAGCTGTTTTTT.

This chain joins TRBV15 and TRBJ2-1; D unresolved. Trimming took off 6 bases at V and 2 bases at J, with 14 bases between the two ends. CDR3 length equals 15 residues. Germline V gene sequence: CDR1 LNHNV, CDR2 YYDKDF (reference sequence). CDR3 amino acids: CATRSGQNPYNEQFF. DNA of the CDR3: TGTGCCACCAGATCTGGTCAGAACCCCTACAATGAGCAGTTCTTC. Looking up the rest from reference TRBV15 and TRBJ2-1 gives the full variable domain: DAMVIQNPRYQVTQFGKPVTLSCSQTLNHNVMYWYQQKSSQAPKLLFHYYDKDFNNEADTPDNFQSRRPNTSFCFLDIRSPGLGDTAMYLCATRSGQNPYNEQFFGPGTRLTVL.

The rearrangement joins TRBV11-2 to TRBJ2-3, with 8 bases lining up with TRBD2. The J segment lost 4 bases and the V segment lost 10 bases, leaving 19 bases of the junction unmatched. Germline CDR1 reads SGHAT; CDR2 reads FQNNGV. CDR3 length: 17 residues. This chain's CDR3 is CAIMKEGTSVWSDTQYF. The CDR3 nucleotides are TGTGCCATTATGAAGGAGGGGACTAGTGTATGGTCAGATACGCAGTATTTT.

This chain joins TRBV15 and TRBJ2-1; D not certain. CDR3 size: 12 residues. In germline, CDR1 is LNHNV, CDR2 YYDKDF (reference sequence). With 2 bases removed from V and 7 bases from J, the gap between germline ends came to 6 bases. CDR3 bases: TGTGCCACCAGCAGACGGGCAAATGAGCAGTTCTTC. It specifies CATSRRANEQFF.

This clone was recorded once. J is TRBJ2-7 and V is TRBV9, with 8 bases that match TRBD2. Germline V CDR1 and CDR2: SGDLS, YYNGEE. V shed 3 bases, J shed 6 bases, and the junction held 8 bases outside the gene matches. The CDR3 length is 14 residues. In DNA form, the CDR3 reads TGTGCCAGCAGCGCAGGACTAGCAAAAGGCGAGCAGTACTTC. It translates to CASSAGLAKGEQYF.

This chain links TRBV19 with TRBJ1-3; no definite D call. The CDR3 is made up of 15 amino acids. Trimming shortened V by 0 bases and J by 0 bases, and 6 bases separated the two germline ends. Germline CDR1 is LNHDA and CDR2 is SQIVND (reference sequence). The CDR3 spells CASSIDTSSGNTIYF. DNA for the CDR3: TGTGCCAGTAGTATAGACACCTCCTCTGGAAACACCATATATTTT. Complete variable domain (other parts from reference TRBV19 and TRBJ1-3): DGGITQSPKYLFRKEGQNVTLSCEQNLNHDAMYWYRQDPGQGLRLIYYSQIVNDFQKGDIAEGYSVSREKKESFPLTVTSAQKNPTAFYLCASSIDTSSGNTIYFGEGSWLTVV.

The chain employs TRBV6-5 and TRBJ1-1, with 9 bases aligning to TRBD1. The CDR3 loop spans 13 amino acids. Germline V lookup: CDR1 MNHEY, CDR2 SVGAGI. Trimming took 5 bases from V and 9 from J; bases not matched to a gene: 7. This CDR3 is CASSDEDRGKAFF. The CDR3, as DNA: TGTGCCAGCAGTGACGAAGACAGGGGGAAAGCTTTCTTT.

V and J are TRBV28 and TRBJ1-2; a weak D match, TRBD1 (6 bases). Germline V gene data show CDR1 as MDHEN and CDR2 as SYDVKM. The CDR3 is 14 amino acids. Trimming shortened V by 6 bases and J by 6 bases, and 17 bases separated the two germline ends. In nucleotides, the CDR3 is TGTGCCAGCAGCTCTGACAGGAACTCGAATGGCTACACCTTC. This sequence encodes CASSSDRNSNGYTF.

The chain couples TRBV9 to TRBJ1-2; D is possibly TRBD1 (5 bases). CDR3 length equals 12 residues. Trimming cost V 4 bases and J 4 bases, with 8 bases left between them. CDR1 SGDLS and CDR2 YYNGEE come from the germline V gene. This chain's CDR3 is CASSTTAYGYTF. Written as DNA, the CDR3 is TGTGCCAGCAGCACGACAGCCTATGGCTACACCTTC.

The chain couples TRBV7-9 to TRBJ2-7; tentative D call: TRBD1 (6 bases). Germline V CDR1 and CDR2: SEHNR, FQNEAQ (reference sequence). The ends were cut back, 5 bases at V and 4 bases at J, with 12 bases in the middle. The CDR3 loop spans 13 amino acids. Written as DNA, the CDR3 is TGTGCCAGCAGCATGATCAGGGGATACGAGCAGTACTTC. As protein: CASSMIRGYEQYF. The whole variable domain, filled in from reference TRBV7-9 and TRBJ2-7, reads DTGVSQNPRHKITKRGQNVTFRCDPISEHNRLYWYRQTLGQGPEFLTYFQNEAQLEKSRLLSDRFSAERPKGSFSTLEIQRTEQGDSAMYLCASSMIRGYEQYFGPGTRLTVT.

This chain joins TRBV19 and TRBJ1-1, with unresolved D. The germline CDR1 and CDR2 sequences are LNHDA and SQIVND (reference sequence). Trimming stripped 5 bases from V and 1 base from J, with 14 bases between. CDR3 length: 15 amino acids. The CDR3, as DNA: TGTGCCAGTAGTGGGCTATGGACTGCGAACACTGAAGCTTTCTTT. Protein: CASSGLWTANTEAFF.

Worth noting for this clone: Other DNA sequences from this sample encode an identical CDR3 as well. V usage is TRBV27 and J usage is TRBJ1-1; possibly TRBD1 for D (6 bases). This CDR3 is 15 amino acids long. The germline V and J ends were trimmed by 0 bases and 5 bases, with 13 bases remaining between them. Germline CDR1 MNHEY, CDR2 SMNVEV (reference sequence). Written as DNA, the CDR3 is TGTGCCAGCAGTTTATCACGGGGGGCGAGGACTGAAGCTTTCTTT. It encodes CASSLSRGARTEAFF.